This T cell receptor beta chain was sequenced for a study of OX40 agonist ivuxolimab in advanced cancers. Assay: immunoSEQ multiplex PCR; the TCRdb copy retains only in-frame clones and omits some. In the table there are 40,000 or so clones, 88% of which are singletons. Germline V lookup: CDR1 LNHDA, CDR2 SQIVND (reference sequence). V shed 11 bases and J shed 3 bases, with 11 bases lying between them. The length of the CDR3 is 11 residues. Autoimmune disease history or systemic immunosuppression disqualified patients. This sample comprised CD4+ or CD8+ T cells sorted from blood, obtained in a trial of the OX40 agonist ivuxolimab. This clonotype originated in an adult with an advanced solid tumor such as melanoma, head and neck, liver or kidney cancer. This rearrangement joins TRBV19 to TRBJ2-7, with a weak D call TRBD1 (5 bases). This chain's CDR3 is CAVKGNYEQYF. Here the CDR3 DNA reads TGTGCCGTAAAGGGGAACTACGAGCAGTACTTC.